Presented here are 2 T cell receptor beta chains from one specimen sequenced in a study of cytomegalovirus exposure and HLA in healthy donors. Vbeta (60) and Jbeta (13) primers were used in the PCR. The assay was immunoSEQ multiplex PCR, and TCRdb's table has in-frame clones only and misses some. The table lists 35,000 to 45,000 clones, approximately 91% of them singletons. Sequencing used PBMCs. These TCRs come from a woman between 18 and 30 years old in good health and CMV-seronegative.

The chain employs TRBV18 and TRBJ1-2; a weak D match, TRBD1 (6 bases). The CDR3 runs to 16 residues. The V gene's germline CDR1 is KGHSH and CDR2 LQKENI. V lost 5 bases, J lost 4 bases, and 20 bases lay in between. The CDR3 is CASSLLNRDLSYGYTF. DNA for the CDR3: TGTGCCAGCTCATTATTAAACAGGGATCTGAGCTATGGCTACACCTTC.

V usage is TRBV28 and J usage is TRBJ1-3; the D gene is possibly TRBD1 (5 bases). This CDR3 region has 14 residues. V shed 5 bases and J shed 7 bases, with 15 bases lying between them. In germline, CDR1 is MDHEN, CDR2 SYDVKM. Written as DNA, the CDR3 is TGTGCCAGCAGTAAACAGACAGTTTTCAACACCATATATTTT. The encoded protein is CASSKQTVFNTIYF.